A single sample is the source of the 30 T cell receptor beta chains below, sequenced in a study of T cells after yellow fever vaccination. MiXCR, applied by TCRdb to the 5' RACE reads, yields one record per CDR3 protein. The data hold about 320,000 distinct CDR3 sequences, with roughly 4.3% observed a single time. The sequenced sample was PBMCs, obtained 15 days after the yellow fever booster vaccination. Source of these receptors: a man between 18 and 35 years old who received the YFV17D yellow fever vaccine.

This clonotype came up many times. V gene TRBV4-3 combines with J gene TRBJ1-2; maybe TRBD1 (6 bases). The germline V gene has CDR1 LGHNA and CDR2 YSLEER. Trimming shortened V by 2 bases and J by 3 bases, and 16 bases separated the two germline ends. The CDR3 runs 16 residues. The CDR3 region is CASSQSTWTEHYGYTF. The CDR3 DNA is TGCGCCAGCAGCCAATCGACATGGACAGAACACTATGGCTACACCTTC.

The CDR3 sequence: CASSLARDTRATEAFF. CDR3 coding DNA: TGCGCCAGCAGCTTGGCCAGGGACACGAGGGCTACTGAAGCTTTCTTT. This chain joins TRBV5-1 and TRBJ1-1, with D possibly TRBD1 on 6 matching bases. The germline V gene has CDR1 SGHRS and CDR2 YFSETQ. V was pared by 0 bases and J by 5 bases, with 17 bases between. CDR3 size: 16 residues.

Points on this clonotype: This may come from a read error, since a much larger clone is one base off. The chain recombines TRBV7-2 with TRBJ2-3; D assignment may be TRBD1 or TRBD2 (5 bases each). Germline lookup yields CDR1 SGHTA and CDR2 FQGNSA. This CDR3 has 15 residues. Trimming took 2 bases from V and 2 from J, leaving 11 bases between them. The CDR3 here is CASSLSVGDTDTQYF. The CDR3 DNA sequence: TGTGCCAGCAGCTTATCGGTGGGGGACACAGATACGCAGTATTTT.

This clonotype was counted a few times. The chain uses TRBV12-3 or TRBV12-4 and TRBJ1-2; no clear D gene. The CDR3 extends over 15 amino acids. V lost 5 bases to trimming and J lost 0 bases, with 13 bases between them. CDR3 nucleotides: TGTGCCAGCAGTACCACAGCGTTCACTAACTATGGCTACACCTTC. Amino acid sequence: CASSTTAFTNYGYTF.

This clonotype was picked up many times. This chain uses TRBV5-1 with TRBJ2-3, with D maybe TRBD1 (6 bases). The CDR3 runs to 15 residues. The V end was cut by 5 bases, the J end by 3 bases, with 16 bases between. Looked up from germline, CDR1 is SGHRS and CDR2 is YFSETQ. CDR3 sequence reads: CASRIAGDRTDTQYF. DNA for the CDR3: TGCGCCAGCAGGATAGCAGGGGATCGAACAGATACGCAGTATTTT.

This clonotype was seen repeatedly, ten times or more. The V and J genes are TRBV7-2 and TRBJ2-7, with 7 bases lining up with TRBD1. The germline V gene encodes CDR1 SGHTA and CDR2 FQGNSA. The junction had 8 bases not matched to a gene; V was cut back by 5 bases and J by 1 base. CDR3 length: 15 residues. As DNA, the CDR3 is TGTGCCAGCAGCACCGGGGACAGTCTATCCTACGAGCAGTACTTC. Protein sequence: CASSTGDSLSYEQYF.

CDR3 in amino acids: CASSQVSEGSTDTQYF. The CDR3, as DNA: TGCGCCAGCAGCCAAGTGAGCGAGGGGAGCACAGATACGCAGTATTTT. V and J are TRBV4-3 and TRBJ2-3; either TRBD1 or TRBD2 may supply D (5 bases each). Germline V gene data show CDR1 as LGHNA and CDR2 as YSLEER. The V end lost 1 base, the J end lost 0 bases, and 11 bases lay between the germline ends. The CDR3 totals 16 residues.

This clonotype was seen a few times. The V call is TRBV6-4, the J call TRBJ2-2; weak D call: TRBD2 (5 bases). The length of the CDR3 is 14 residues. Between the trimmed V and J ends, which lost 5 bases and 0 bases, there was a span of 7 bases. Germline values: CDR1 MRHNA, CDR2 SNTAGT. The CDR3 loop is CASSPDSNTGELFF. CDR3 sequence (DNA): TGTGCCAGCAGTCCGGACTCGAACACCGGGGAGCTGTTTTTT.

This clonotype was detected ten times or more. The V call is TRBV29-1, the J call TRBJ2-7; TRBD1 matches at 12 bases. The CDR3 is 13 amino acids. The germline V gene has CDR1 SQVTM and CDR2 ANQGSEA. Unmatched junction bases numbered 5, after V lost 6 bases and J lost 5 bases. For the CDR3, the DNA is TGCAGCGTCCCGGGACAGGGGGCTAACGAGCAGTACTTC. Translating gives CSVPGQGANEQYF.

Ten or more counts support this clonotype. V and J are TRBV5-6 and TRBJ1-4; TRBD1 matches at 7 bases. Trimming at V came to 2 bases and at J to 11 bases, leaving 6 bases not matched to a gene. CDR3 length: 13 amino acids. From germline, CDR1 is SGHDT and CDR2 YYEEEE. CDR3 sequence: CASSLTGVDKLFF. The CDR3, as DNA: TGTGCCAGCAGCTTAACAGGGGTTGACAAACTGTTTTTT.

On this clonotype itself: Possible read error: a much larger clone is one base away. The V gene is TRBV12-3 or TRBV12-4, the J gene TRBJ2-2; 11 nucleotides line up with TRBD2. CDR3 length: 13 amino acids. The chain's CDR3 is CASSVSGGAQLSF. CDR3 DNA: TGTGCCAGCAGTGTTAGCGGGGGGGCCCAGCTGTCTTTT.

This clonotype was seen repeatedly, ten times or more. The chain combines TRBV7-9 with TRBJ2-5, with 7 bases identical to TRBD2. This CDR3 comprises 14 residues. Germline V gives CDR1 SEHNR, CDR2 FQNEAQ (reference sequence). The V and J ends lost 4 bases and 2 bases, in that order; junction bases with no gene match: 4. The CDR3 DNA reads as TGTGCCAGCAGCTCTCCTAGCGGTCAAGAGACCCAGTACTTC. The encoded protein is CASSSPSGQETQYF.

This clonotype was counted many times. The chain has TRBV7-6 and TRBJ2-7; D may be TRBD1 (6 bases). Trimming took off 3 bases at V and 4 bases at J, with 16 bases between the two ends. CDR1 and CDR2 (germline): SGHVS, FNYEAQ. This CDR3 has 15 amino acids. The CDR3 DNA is TGTGCCAGCAGCTTGAATCAGGGGATTGGGTACGAGCAGTACTTC. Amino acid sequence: CASSLNQGIGYEQYF.

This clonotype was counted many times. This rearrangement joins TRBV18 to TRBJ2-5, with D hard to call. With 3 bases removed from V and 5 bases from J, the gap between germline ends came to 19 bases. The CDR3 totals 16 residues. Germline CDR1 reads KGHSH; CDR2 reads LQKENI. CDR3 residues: CASSPGSTAVDETQYF. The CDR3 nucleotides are TGTGCCAGCTCACCTGGAAGCACTGCGGTGGACGAGACCCAGTACTTC.

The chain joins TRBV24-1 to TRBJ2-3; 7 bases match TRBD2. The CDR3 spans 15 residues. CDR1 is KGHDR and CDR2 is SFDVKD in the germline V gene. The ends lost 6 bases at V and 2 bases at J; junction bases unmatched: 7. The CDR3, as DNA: TGTGCCACCAGTCGCGGGGGAGGCCCCACAGATACGCAGTATTTT. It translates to CATSRGGGPTDTQYF.

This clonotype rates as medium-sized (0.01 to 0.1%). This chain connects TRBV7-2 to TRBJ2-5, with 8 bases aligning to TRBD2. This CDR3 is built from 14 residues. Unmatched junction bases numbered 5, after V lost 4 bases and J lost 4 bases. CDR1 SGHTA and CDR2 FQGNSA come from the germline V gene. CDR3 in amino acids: CASSSGGAPETQYF. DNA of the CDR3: TGTGCCAGCAGCTCCGGGGGGGCCCCAGAGACCCAGTACTTC.

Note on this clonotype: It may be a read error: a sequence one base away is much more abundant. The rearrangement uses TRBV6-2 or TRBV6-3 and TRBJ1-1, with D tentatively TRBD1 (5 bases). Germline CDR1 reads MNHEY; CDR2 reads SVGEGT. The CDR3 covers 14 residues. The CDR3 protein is CASNGGTMNAEAFF. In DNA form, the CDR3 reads TGTGCCAGCAACGGGGGAACCATGAACGCTGAAGCTTTCTTT.

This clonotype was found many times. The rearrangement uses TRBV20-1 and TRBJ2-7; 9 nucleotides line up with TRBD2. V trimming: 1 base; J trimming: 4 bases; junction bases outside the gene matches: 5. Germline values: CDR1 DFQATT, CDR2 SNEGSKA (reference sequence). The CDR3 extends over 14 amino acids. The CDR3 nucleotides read TGCAGTGCTAGAGGGACTAGCGTAAATTACGAGCAGTACTTC. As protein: CSARGTSVNYEQYF.

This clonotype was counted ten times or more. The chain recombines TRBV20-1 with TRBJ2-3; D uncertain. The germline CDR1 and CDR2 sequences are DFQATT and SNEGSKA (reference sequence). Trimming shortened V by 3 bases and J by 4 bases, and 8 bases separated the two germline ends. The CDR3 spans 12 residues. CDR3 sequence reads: CSASGSPDTQYF. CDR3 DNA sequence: TGCAGTGCTAGCGGATCTCCAGATACGCAGTATTTT.

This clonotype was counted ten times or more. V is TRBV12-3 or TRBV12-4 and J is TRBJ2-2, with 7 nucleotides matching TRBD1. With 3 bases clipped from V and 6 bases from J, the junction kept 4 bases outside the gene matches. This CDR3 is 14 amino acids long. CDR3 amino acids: CASSFVGGAGELFF. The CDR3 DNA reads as TGTGCCAGCAGTTTCGTAGGGGGCGCCGGGGAGCTGTTTTTT.

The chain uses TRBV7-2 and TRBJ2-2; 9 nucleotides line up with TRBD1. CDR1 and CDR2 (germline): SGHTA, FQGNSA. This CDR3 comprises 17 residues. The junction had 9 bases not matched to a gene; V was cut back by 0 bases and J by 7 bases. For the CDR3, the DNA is TGTGCCAGCAGCTTAGCGCCTTACAGGGGGCGAGGCGGGGAGCTGTTTTTT. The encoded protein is CASSLAPYRGRGGELFF.

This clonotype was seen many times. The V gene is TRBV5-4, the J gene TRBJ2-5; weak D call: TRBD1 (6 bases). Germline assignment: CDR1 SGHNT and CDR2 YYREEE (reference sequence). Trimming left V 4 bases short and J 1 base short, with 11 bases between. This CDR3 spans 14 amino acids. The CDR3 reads CASSGRDIQETQYF. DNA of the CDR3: TGTGCCAGCAGCGGCCGGGACATCCAAGAGACCCAGTACTTC.

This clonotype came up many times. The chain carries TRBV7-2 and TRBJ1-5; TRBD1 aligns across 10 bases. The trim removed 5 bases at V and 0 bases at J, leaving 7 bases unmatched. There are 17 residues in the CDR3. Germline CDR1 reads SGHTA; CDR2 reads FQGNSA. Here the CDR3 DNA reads TGTGCCAGCAGCCGCGGGACAGGGGCTTATAGCAATCAGCCCCAGCATTTT. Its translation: CASSRGTGAYSNQPQHF.

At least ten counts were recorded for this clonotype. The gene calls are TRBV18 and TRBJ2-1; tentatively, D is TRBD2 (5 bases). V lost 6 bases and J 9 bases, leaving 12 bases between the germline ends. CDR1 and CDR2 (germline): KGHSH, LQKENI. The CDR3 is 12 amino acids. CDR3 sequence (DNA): TGTGCCAGCTCGTCTACCCGGGGTGAGCAGTTCTTC. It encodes CASSSTRGEQFF.

CDR3 DNA sequence: TGCGCCAGCAGCCAGGAAGCGGGGCGATACAATGAGCAGTTCTTC. The encoded protein is CASSQEAGRYNEQFF. The chain employs TRBV5-1 and TRBJ2-1; TRBD2 agrees at 7 bases. With 4 bases clipped from V and 4 bases from J, the junction kept 8 bases outside the gene matches. The CDR3 is 15 amino acids. CDR1 and CDR2 from the germline V gene are SGHRS and YFSETQ.

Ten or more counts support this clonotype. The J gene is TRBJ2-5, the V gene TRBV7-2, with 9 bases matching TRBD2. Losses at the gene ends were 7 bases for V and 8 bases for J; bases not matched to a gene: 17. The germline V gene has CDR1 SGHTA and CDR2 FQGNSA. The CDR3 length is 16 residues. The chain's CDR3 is CASTNPREAGGITQYF. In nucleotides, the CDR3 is TGTGCCAGCACCAACCCCCGGGAGGCGGGGGGGATCACCCAGTACTTC.

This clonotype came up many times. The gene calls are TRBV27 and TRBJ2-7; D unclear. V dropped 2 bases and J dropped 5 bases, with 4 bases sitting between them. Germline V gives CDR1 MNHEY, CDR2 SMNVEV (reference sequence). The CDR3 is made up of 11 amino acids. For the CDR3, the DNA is TGTGCCAGCAGTTTAGGGGACGAGCAGTACGTC. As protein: CASSLGDEQYV.

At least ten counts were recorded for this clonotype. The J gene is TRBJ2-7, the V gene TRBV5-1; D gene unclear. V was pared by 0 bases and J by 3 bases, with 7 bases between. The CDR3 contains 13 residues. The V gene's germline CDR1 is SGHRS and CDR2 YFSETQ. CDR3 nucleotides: TGCGCCAGCAGCTTGGAGGACGGCTACGAGCAGTACTTC. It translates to CASSLEDGYEQYF.

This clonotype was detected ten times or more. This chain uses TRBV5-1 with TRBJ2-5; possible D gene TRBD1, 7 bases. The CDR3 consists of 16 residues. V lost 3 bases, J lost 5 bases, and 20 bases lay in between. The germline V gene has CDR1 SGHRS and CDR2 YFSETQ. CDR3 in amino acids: CASSWEARQGGETQYF. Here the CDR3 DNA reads TGCGCCAGCAGCTGGGAGGCAAGGCAGGGGGGCGAGACCCAGTACTTC. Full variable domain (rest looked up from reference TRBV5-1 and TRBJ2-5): KAGVTQTPRYLIKTRGQQVTLSCSPISGHRSVSWYQQTPGQGLQFLFEYFSETQRNKGNFPGRFSGRQFSNSRSEMNVSTLELGDSALYLCASSWEARQGGETQYFGPGTRLLVL.

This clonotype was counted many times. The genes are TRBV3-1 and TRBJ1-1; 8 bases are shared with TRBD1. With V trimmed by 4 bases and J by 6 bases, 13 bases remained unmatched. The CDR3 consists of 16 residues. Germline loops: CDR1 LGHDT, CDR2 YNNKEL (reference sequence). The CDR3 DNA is TGTGCCAGCAGCCTCGGGACAGGTCAGACGGGGGCTGAAGCTTTCTTT. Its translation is CASSLGTGQTGAEAFF. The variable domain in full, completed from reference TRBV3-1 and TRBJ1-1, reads DTAVSQTPKYLVTQMGNDKSIKCEQNLGHDTMYWYKQDSKKFLKIMFSYNNKELIINETVPNRFSPKSPDKAHLNLHINSLELGDSAVYFCASSLGTGQTGAEAFFGQGTRLTVV.